This T cell receptor beta chain emerged from a study of blood T cells in healthy people across ages. Study-wide results and limits: Bulk PBMC profiling left naive and antigen-experienced comparisons inconclusive. There was a strong correlation between TCR beta diversity and naive T cell percentage.

Using a J-beta primer mix together with a sample-barcoded 5' primer, a second PCR was run for about 6 to 12 cycles. MiXCR, run by TCRdb on the 5' RACE reads, gives a single entry per CDR3 protein. The table has 850,000 to 950,000 distinct CDR3 sequences, around 28% seen once; the top ten hold 17%. With respect to this clonotype: Antigen specificity is unknown.

This CDR3 is built from 15 residues. CDR1 is KGHSH and CDR2 is LQKENI in the germline V gene. The junction had 13 bases not matched to a gene; V was cut back by 2 bases and J by 10 bases. PBMCs, at least 6 million per sample, were isolated. The clonotype originates from an elderly woman in good health. V and J are TRBV18 and TRBJ1-1; 7 bases agree with TRBD1. Sequencing was carried out using blood. The CDR3 protein is CASSPSDRDRYGAFF. The CDR3 coding sequence is TGTGCCAGCTCACCATCAGACCGGGACAGATATGGAGCTTTCTTT.